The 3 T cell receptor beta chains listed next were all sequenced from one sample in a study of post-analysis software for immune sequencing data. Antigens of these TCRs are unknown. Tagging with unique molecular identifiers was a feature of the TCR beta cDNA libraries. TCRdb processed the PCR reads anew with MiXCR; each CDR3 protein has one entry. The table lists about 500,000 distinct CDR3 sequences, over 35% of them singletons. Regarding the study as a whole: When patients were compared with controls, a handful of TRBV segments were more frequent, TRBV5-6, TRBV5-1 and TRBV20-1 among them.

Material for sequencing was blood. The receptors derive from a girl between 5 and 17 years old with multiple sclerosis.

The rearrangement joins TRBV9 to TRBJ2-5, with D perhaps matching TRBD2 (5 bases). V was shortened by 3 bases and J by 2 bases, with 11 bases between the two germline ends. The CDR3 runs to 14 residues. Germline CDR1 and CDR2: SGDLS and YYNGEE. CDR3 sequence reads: CASSGPGVQETQYF. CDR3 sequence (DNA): TGTGCCAGCAGCGGACCCGGGGTTCAAGAGACCCAGTACTTC.

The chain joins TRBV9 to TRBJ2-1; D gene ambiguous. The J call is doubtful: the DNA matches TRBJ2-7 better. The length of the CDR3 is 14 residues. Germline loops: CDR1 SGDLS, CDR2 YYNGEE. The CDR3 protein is CASNHSHSYNEQYF. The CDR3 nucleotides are TGTGCCAGCAACCATAGTCACTCCTACAATGAGCAGTACTTC.

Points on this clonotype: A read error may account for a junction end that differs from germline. This CDR3 reads CPSTYRGRGVIQYF. CDR3 DNA: TGTCCCAGCACTTACAGGGGACGAGGGGTAATTCAGTACTTC. The chain joins TRBV7-2 to TRBJ2-4; TRBD1 matches at 7 bases. This CDR3 has 14 residues. Germline values: CDR1 SGHTA, CDR2 FQGNSA.